This TCR beta chain was captured by sequencing in a study of OX40 agonist ivuxolimab in advanced cancers. For the study at large: Under the entry rules, prior anti-PD-1, anti-PD-L1 or anti-CTLA-4 therapy was allowed, and roughly 39% had some.

Study-wide results and caveats: Blood T cells, both CD4+ and CD8+, expanded clonally by week 6 at 0.1 to 3.0 mg/kg.

This CDR3 has 14 residues. Trimming stripped 3 bases from V and 4 bases from J, with 12 bases between. Per the germline V gene, CDR1 is LGHNT and CDR2 is FRNRAP. A remark on this clone: As yet, its antigen is unknown.

Patients with a history of autoimmune disease or on systemic immunosuppression were excluded. The repertoire was sequenced with immunoSEQ multiplex PCR; TCRdb's copy has only in-frame clones and lacks some. The sample comprises approximately 6,600 clones, around 84% of which are singletons, and approximately 27% rests with the top ten. Specimen: CD4+ or CD8+ T cells sorted from blood, collected in a trial of the OX40 agonist ivuxolimab. This sequence originates from an adult with an advanced solid tumor such as melanoma, head and neck, liver or kidney cancer. V is TRBV12-5 and J is TRBJ1-1; D is ambiguous. Here the CDR3 DNA reads TGTGCTAGTGGTTTTTGGGTCCCCGGCACTGAAGCTTTCTTT. This sequence encodes CASGFWVPGTEAFF.